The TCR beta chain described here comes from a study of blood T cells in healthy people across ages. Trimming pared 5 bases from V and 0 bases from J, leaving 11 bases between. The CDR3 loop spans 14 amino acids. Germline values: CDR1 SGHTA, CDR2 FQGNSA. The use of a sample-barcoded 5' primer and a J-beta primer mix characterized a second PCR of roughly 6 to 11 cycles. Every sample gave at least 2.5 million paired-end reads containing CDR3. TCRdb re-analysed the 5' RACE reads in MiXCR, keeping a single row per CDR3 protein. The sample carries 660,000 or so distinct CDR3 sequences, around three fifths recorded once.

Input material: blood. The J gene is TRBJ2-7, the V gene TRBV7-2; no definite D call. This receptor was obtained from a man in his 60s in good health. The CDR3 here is CASSNRVGSYEQYF. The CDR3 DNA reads TGTGCCAGCAGCAACCGGGTGGGCTCCTACGAGCAGTACTTC.